The source of this TCR beta chain is a study of STAT5B mutations in CD4+ large granular lymphocyte leukemia. Whole-study findings and limits: No patients shared main leukemic clonotypes, though roughly 27% appeared at low frequency elsewhere.

CDR3 length: 14 residues. Between the trimmed V and J ends, which lost 0 bases and 5 bases, there was a span of 8 bases. In germline, CDR1 is MNHEY, CDR2 SVGAGI. Produced via immunoSEQ multiplex PCR; TCRdb's table is partial and in-frame only. The data hold 30,000 to 35,000 clones, with around four fifths observed a single time. This clone occurred once. Its specificity is not known. This chain links TRBV6-5 with TRBJ2-1; D is uncertain. Material for sequencing was CD4+ T cells from blood buffy coats. The sequence derives from a human donor in good health. Written as DNA, the CDR3 is TGTGCCAGCAGTTACTCTGGGCAGAACAATGAGCAGTTCTTC. Translating gives CASSYSGQNNEQFF.